These 4 T cell receptor beta chains share one sample of origin, sequenced in a study of T cell responses to AZD1222 COVID-19 vaccine. Libraries were prepared by immunoSEQ multiplex PCR; TCRdb keeps only in-frame clonotypes and omits some of them. The sample comprises approximately 120,000 clones, approximately 88% of which are singletons, and over 5.5% rests with the top ten. The sample was peripheral blood, taken on day 0 of AZD1222 vaccination. The receptor source for this set is an adult in good health.

The chain combines TRBV4-3 with TRBJ2-7, with 14 bases identical to TRBD2. There are 19 residues in the CDR3. Trimming took 0 bases from V and 1 from J; bases not matched to a gene: 8. Germline CDR1 reads LGHNA; CDR2 reads YSLEER. The CDR3 sequence: CASSQDVPGLAGGSYEQYF. The CDR3 DNA follows: TGCGCCAGCAGCCAAGATGTCCCAGGACTAGCGGGGGGATCCTACGAGCAGTACTTC.

This chain joins TRBV4-1 and TRBJ2-7, with 11 bases lining up with TRBD2. V lost 2 bases, J lost 1 base, and 1 base stayed unmatched. This CDR3 region has 15 residues. CDR1 and CDR2 (germline): MGHRA, YSYEKL. The CDR3 sequence is CASSQLAGGSYEQYF. CDR3 nucleotide sequence: TGCGCCAGCAGCCAACTAGCGGGGGGATCCTACGAGCAGTACTTC.

This CDR3 is CASNQYRAINTGELFF. The DNA for the CDR3 is TGTGCCAGCAACCAATACAGGGCGATAAACACCGGGGAGCTGTTTTTT. The chain carries TRBV19 and TRBJ2-2, with a tentative D call TRBD1 (6 bases). V was clipped by 9 bases and J by 2 bases, with 19 bases between them. CDR1 is LNHDA and CDR2 is SQIVND in the germline V gene (reference sequence). The CDR3 consists of 16 residues.

The DNA of the CDR3 is TGTGCCAGCAGCCGTAACGGGAACACTGAAGCTTTCTTT. Protein product: CASSRNGNTEAFF. The V and J genes are TRBV7-9 and TRBJ1-1; no definite D call. The CDR3 covers 13 residues. V lost 5 bases and J 1 base, leaving 8 bases between the germline ends. Germline CDR1 SEHNR, CDR2 FQNEAQ (reference sequence).